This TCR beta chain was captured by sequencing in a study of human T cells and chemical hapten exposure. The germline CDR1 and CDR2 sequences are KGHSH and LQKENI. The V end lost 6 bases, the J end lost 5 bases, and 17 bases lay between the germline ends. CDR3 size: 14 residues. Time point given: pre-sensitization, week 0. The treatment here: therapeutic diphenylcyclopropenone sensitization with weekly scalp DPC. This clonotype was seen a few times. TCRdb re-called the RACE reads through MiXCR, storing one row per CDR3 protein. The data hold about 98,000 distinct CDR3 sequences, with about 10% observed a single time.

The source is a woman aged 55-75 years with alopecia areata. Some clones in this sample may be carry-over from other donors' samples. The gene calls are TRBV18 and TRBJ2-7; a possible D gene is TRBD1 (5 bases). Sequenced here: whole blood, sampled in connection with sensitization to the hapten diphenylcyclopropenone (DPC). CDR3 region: CASSHDIQGDEQYF. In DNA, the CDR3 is TGTGCCAGCTCTCACGATATCCAGGGCGACGAGCAGTACTTC.